These 4 T cell receptor beta chains share one sample of origin, sequenced in a study of blood T cell repertoires in COVID-19. Here immunoSEQ multiplex PCR was the method, and the copy in TCRdb shows in-frame clones only, minus some. Among some 250,000 clones, around 87% were seen once, and the ten largest hold around 5%. What was sequenced was peripheral blood. These receptors were collected from an older woman with COVID-19, enrolled during active disease.

This clone appeared a few times. The V gene is TRBV2, the J gene TRBJ2-2; D may be TRBD1 (6 bases). Germline CDR1 SNHLY, CDR2 FYNNEI. CDR3 length equals 14 residues. The ends were cut back, 6 bases at V and 1 base at J, with 9 bases in the middle. The CDR3: CASRVDRNTGELFF. The DNA for the CDR3 is TGTGCCAGCAGGGTGGACAGGAACACCGGGGAGCTGTTTTTT.

The chain joins TRBV5-4 to TRBJ1-1; perhaps TRBD1 as D (6 bases). The CDR3 is 15 amino acids. V lost 1 base and J 3 bases, leaving 13 bases between the germline ends. CDR1 is SGHNT, CDR2 YYREEE, per germline (reference sequence). The CDR3 region is CASSLTGLEYTEAFF. The CDR3 nucleotides read TGTGCCAGCAGCTTGACAGGGCTAGAGTACACTGAAGCTTTCTTT.

The rearrangement links TRBV19 to TRBJ1-2; no firm D call. The CDR3 extends over 16 amino acids. With 9 bases removed from V and 4 bases from J, the gap between germline ends came to 24 bases. Germline assignment: CDR1 LNHDA and CDR2 SQIVND (reference sequence). The CDR3 region has the DNA TGTGCCAGCGTGTGGAGGTCGGTGGGGAACCTCTATGGCTACACCTTC. Protein: CASVWRSVGNLYGYTF.

This clone turned up a few times. The chain links TRBV27 to TRBJ2-7; D is possibly TRBD2 (6 bases). CDR1 is MNHEY and CDR2 is SMNVEV in the germline V gene (reference sequence). V dropped 5 bases and J dropped 6 bases, with 11 bases sitting between them. The CDR3 covers 12 residues. In DNA, the CDR3 is TGTGCCAGCAGTCTAATGGGGGGCGAGCAGTACTTC. As protein: CASSLMGGEQYF.